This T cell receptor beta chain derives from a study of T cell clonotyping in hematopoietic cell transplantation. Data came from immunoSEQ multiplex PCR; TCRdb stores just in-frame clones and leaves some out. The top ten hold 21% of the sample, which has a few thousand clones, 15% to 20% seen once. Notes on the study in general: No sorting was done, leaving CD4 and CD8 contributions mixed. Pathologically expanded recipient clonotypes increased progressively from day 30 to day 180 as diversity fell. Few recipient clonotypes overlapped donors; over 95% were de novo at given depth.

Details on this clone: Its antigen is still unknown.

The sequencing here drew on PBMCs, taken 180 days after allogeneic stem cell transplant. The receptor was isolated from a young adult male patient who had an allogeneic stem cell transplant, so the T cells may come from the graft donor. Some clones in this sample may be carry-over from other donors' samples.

CDR3 in DNA: TGTGCCTGGGCCTCGACAGGGATCGAGCAGTACTTC. Translation gives CAWASTGIEQYF. This chain links TRBV30 with TRBJ2-7; 7 nucleotides line up with TRBD1. Germline CDR1 and CDR2: GTSNPN and SVGIG (reference sequence). The CDR3 loop spans 12 amino acids. Losses at the gene ends were 5 bases for V and 6 bases for J; bases not matched to a gene: 7.